This TCR beta chain came from a study of blood T cells in healthy people across ages. Healthy Russian Caucasian donors spanned ages roughly 6 to 100 years. The V gene lost 6 bases and the J gene lost 8 bases, with 10 bases spanning the gap. This CDR3 contains 12 residues. Germline CDR1 is SNHLY and CDR2 is FYNNEI. About this clonotype: Its antigen is still unknown.

Sample-barcoded 5' priming and a J-beta primer mix drove a second PCR of roughly 6 to 12 cycles. A tag from a template-switch adaptor with 12 random nucleotides marked each cDNA molecule. TCRdb fed the 5' RACE reads into MiXCR, producing one record per CDR3 protein. Of over 1.5 million distinct CDR3 sequences in the sample, about 49% were seen once. General study points: Long-lived donors carried more naive CD4+ cells and greater diversity than aged donors. Estimates drawn from one million T cells were deemed to understate diversity.

The receptor was isolated from a middle-aged woman in good health. This rearrangement joins TRBV2 to TRBJ2-2; perhaps TRBD1 as D (5 bases). Sequenced sample: blood. CDR3: CASRQDIGELFF. The CDR3 DNA follows: TGTGCCAGCAGGCAGGACATTGGGGAGCTGTTTTTT.